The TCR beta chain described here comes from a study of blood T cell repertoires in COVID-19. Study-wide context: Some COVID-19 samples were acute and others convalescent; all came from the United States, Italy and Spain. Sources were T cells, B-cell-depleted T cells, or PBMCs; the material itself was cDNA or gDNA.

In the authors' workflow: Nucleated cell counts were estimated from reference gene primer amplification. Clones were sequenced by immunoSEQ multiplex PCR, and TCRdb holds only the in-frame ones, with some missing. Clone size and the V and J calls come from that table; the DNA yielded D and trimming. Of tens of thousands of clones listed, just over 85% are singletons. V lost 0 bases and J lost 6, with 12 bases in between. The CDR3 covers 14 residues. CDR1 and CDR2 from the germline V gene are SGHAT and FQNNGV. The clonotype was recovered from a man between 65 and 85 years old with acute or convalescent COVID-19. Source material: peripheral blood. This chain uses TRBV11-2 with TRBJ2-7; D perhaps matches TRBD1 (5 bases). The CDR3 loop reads CASSLDAGQGEQYF. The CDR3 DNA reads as TGTGCCAGCAGCTTAGATGCAGGGCAGGGCGAGCAGTACTTC.